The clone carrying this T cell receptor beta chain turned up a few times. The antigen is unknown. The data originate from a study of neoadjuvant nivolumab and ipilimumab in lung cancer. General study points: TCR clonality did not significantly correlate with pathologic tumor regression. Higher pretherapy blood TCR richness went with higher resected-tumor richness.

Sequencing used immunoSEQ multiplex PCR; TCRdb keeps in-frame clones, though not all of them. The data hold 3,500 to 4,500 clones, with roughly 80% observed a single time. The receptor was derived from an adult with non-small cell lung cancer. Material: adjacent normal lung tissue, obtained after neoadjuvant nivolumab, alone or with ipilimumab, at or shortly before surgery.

The chain's CDR3 is CASSIEGASSSYNEQFF. Here the CDR3 DNA reads TGTGCCAGTAGTATAGAGGGAGCCTCAAGCTCCTACAATGAGCAGTTCTTC. The rearrangement links TRBV19 to TRBJ2-1; tentatively, D is TRBD2 (5 bases). The CDR3 is made up of 17 amino acids. With 0 bases removed from V and 0 bases from J, the gap between germline ends came to 12 bases. CDR1 LNHDA and CDR2 SQIVND come from the germline V gene (reference sequence).